These 21 T cell receptor beta chains share one sample of origin, sequenced in a study of beta chain features in type 1 diabetes. These receptors lack a known antigen. As every portion of the isolated RNA was reverse transcribed, the sequencing read expressed TCRB transcripts. Data came from immunoSEQ multiplex PCR; TCRdb stores just in-frame clones and leaves some out. The sample holds more than 300,000 clones, around 9.6% seen once. General observations from the study: TCRB CDR3s were moderately but significantly shorter in Type 1 diabetes patients in all four CD4+ subsets.

The specimen sequenced was central memory CD4+ T cells from blood. These receptors were collected from a man in his thirties or forties with type 1 diabetes.

This clone was recorded many times. The chain recombines TRBV7-7 with TRBJ2-3; D possibly matches TRBD1 or TRBD2 (5 bases each). Trimming left V 7 bases short and J 6 bases short, with 20 bases between. CDR3 length: 15 residues. The germline CDR1 and CDR2 sequences are SSHAT and FNYEAQ (reference sequence). The CDR3 bases are TGTGCCAGCACCCTAACCGGGACCTCAGGGGATACGCAGTATTTT. Translating it yields CASTLTGTSGDTQYF.

The chain combines TRBV29-1 with TRBJ2-1; D is perhaps TRBD2 (5 bases). The CDR3 loop spans 13 amino acids. Germline CDR1 reads SQVTM; CDR2 reads ANQGSEA. Trimming removed 8 bases at V and 3 bases at J, with 14 bases between. The CDR3 sequence: CSPTSGYYNEQFF. The CDR3 bases are TGCAGCCCGACGAGCGGTTACTACAATGAGCAGTTCTTC.

This clone was counted between two and nine times. The chain joins TRBV30 to TRBJ1-4, with D possibly being TRBD1 (6 bases). With 3 bases removed from V and 10 bases from J, the gap between germline ends came to 21 bases. CDR1 is GTSNPN, CDR2 SVGIG, per germline (reference sequence). The CDR3 length is 15 residues. CDR3 nucleotide sequence: TGTGCCTGGAGCCAGACAGGTCCGGCCAGAGGAAAACTGTTTTTT. Translated: CAWSQTGPARGKLFF.

This clone was observed a handful of times. The J gene is TRBJ2-3, the V gene TRBV29-1, with unresolved D. V lost 7 bases, J lost 4 bases, and 15 bases lay in between. CDR3 length equals 13 residues. Per the germline V gene, CDR1 is SQVTM and CDR2 is ANQGSEA. The CDR3 here is CSAYQMGADTQYF. The CDR3 DNA reads TGCAGCGCTTACCAGATGGGCGCAGATACGCAGTATTTT.

This clone was seen only a few times. CDR3: CASSPPIQGRYSNQPQHF. CDR3 DNA: TGTGCCAGCAGTCCCCCCATACAGGGCCGGTATAGCAATCAGCCCCAGCATTTT. The V and J genes are TRBV28 and TRBJ1-5; D perhaps matches TRBD1 (6 bases). Germline V gene sequence: CDR1 MDHEN, CDR2 SYDVKM. The CDR3 is 18 residues long. The ends were cut back, 5 bases at V and 0 bases at J, with 20 bases in the middle.

The chain recombines TRBV5-6 with TRBJ2-1; D gene ambiguous. This CDR3 spans 15 amino acids. The germline V gene encodes CDR1 SGHDT and CDR2 YYEEEE. Trimming took off 4 bases at V and 6 bases at J, with 17 bases between the two ends. DNA for the CDR3: TGTGCCAGCAGCCCAGGACGCAGGAAAAGCAATGAGCAGTTCTTC. Its protein is CASSPGRRKSNEQFF.

This clone was seen more than once but under ten times. Written as DNA, the CDR3 is TGTGCCAGCAGTAAAGGCCGTCGAAGGACTGAAGCTTTCTTT. This encodes CASSKGRRRTEAFF. The rearrangement joins TRBV6-6 to TRBJ1-1; D ambiguous. Trimming pared 5 bases from V and 5 bases from J, leaving 15 bases between. Germline V CDR1 and CDR2: MNHNY, SVGAGI (reference sequence). The CDR3 is 14 amino acids.

This sequence joins TRBV7-2 and TRBJ2-7; the D gene is possibly TRBD1 (6 bases). This CDR3 comprises 16 residues. The V end lost 6 bases, the J end lost 1 base, and 19 bases lay between the germline ends. Germline V gene sequence: CDR1 SGHTA, CDR2 FQGNSA. CDR3 DNA: TGTGCCAGCAGTTTATCAACAGGGCAGGTGTCCTACGAGCAGTACTTC. Translation gives CASSLSTGQVSYEQYF. The whole variable domain, remainder taken from reference TRBV7-2 and TRBJ2-7, is GAGVSQSPSNKVTEKGKDVELRCDPISGHTALYWYRQSLGQGLEFLIYFQGNSAPDKSGLPSDRFSAERTGGSVSTLTIQRTQQEDSAVYLCASSLSTGQVSYEQYFGPGTRLTVT.

This clone was counted a few times. Other DNA sequences within the sample encode an identical CDR3. This chain's CDR3 is CASSEDRGTEAFF. The CDR3 nucleotides are TGTGCCAGCAGTGAGGACAGAGGCACTGAAGCTTTCTTT. The V call is TRBV2, the J call TRBJ1-1; maybe TRBD1 (6 bases). The CDR3 spans 13 residues. CDR1 is SNHLY, CDR2 FYNNEI, per germline. V shed 3 bases and J shed 4 bases, with 9 bases lying between them.

This clone was seen a few times. The chain combines TRBV18 with TRBJ2-3, with D perhaps matching TRBD1 (7 bases). The ends were cut back, 3 bases at V and 10 bases at J, with 17 bases in the middle. CDR3 length: 14 residues. Germline CDR1 reads KGHSH; CDR2 reads LQKENI. CDR3 sequence (DNA): TGTGCCAGCTCACCTCGACTAGACAGGGATCCGCAGTATTTT. Translated, it gives CASSPRLDRDPQYF. The entire variable domain, with the rest obtained from reference TRBV18 and TRBJ2-3, is as follows: NAGVMQNPRHLVRRRGQEARLRCSPMKGHSHVYWYRQLPEEGLKFMVYLQKENIIDESGMPKERFSAEFPKEGPSILRIQQVVRGDSAAYFCASSPRLDRDPQYFGPGTRLTVL.

The V and J genes are TRBV2 and TRBJ2-2; perhaps TRBD2 as D (6 bases). Trimming took 8 bases from V and 7 from J, leaving 11 bases between them. The germline V gene encodes CDR1 SNHLY and CDR2 FYNNEI. The CDR3 totals 12 residues. The CDR3 reads CASWGEHGELFF. The CDR3 DNA reads TGTGCCAGCTGGGGGGAGCACGGGGAGCTGTTTTTT.

This clone was observed a few times. The chain employs TRBV28 and TRBJ2-5; 14 bases fit TRBD2. Trimming took 6 bases from V and 5 from J; bases not matched to a gene: 8. This CDR3 is built from 16 residues. Germline-derived CDR1 and CDR2 are MDHEN and SYDVKM. Written as DNA, the CDR3 is TGTGCCAGCAGAGGGGGACTAGCGGGAGCGACGGAGACCCAGTACTTC. It translates to CASRGGLAGATETQYF.

Only a few counts were recorded for this clone. This sample also contains other DNA sequences that code for the same CDR3. The CDR3 here is CASSYGGSNQPQHF. CDR3 bases: TGTGCCAGCAGTTACGGGGGAAGCAATCAGCCCCAGCATTTT. V usage is TRBV6-6 and J usage is TRBJ1-5, with D possibly being TRBD1 (5 bases). Trimming pared 2 bases from V and 1 base from J, leaving 6 bases between. CDR3 length: 14 residues. Germline V gene data show CDR1 as MNHNY and CDR2 as SVGAGI (reference sequence).

The chain employs TRBV5-1 and TRBJ1-2; 7 bases are shared with TRBD1. Germline values: CDR1 SGHRS, CDR2 YFSETQ. The V and J ends lost 0 bases and 5 bases, in that order; junction bases with no gene match: 4. There are 14 residues in the CDR3. The CDR3: CASSLDRGGYGYTF. In DNA, the CDR3 is TGCGCCAGCAGCTTGGACAGGGGCGGGTATGGCTACACCTTC.

The rearrangement joins TRBV7-2 to TRBJ2-7; tentative D call: TRBD1 (6 bases). Germline CDR1 reads SGHTA; CDR2 reads FQGNSA. This CDR3 comprises 15 residues. Trimming removed 2 bases at V and 4 bases at J, with 15 bases between. The CDR3 bases are TGTGCCAGCAGCTTATTCGGGACAAACTCTTACGAGCAGTACTTC. Protein: CASSLFGTNSYEQYF.

This clone was counted between two and nine times. The chain has TRBV5-1 and TRBJ2-5, with D possibly being TRBD2 (5 bases). Trimming stripped 0 bases from V and 2 bases from J, with 14 bases between. The CDR3 sequence is 16 residues long. Germline CDR1 is SGHRS and CDR2 is YFSETQ. Here the CDR3 DNA reads TGCGCCAGCAGCTTGGCCGTGGACTGGAGTCAAGAGACCCAGTACTTC. Translation: CASSLAVDWSQETQYF.

This clone showed up just a few times. This chain links TRBV11-3 with TRBJ2-7; TRBD1 agrees at 9 bases. CDR3 length: 14 residues. The trim removed 5 bases at V and 3 bases at J, leaving 5 bases unmatched. Germline V CDR1 and CDR2: SGHNT, YENEEA. The CDR3 here is CASSKDRGVYEQYF. The DNA for the CDR3 is TGTGCCAGCAGCAAGGACAGGGGAGTCTACGAGCAGTACTTC.

V gene TRBV5-6 combines with J gene TRBJ1-5, with 9 bases lining up with TRBD1. CDR1 SGHDT and CDR2 YYEEEE come from the germline V gene. With 0 bases clipped from V and 5 bases from J, the junction kept 3 bases outside the gene matches. CDR3 size: 15 residues. The CDR3 protein is CASSLDRGLDQPQHF. DNA for the CDR3: TGTGCCAGCAGCTTGGACAGGGGGCTCGATCAGCCCCAGCATTTT.

The V and J genes are TRBV9 and TRBJ2-7; D is perhaps TRBD2 (6 bases). The CDR3 loop spans 14 amino acids. Germline CDR1 is SGDLS and CDR2 is YYNGEE. Between the trimmed V and J ends, which lost 4 bases and 5 bases, there was a span of 16 bases. This CDR3 is CASSSEGMGDEQYF. DNA for the CDR3: TGTGCCAGCAGCTCGGAGGGGATGGGCGACGAGCAGTACTTC.

This clone showed up many times. J is TRBJ1-4 and V is TRBV5-4; perhaps TRBD1 as D (5 bases). The V gene's germline CDR1 is SGHNT and CDR2 YYREEE (reference sequence). The CDR3 is 13 residues long. V lost 0 bases, J lost 11 bases, and 11 bases lay in between. The chain's CDR3 is CASSLAQGGKLFF. Written as DNA, the CDR3 is TGTGCCAGCAGCTTGGCCCAGGGAGGGAAACTGTTTTTT. The full variable domain, in which reference TRBV5-4 and TRBJ1-4 provide the parts outside the CDR3, is ETGVTQSPTHLIKTRGQQVTLRCSSQSGHNTVSWYQQALGQGPQFIFQYYREEENGRGNFPPRFSGLQFPNYSSELNVNALELDDSALYLCASSLAQGGKLFFGSGTQLSVL.

J is TRBJ2-3 and V is TRBV19, with 9 bases lining up with TRBD2. The CDR3 totals 16 residues. CDR1 is LNHDA, CDR2 SQIVND, per germline (reference sequence). V dropped 3 bases and J dropped 5; count of bases not matched to a gene: 9. The CDR3 reads CASSIEASGARDTQYF. DNA for the CDR3: TGTGCCAGTAGTATCGAGGCTAGCGGGGCGAGAGATACGCAGTATTTT.